The 4 T cell receptor beta chains presented below share a single source sample, sequenced in a study of identical twins. TCRdb reprocessed the 5' RACE reads with MiXCR, giving one entry per CDR3 protein. The table records 500,000 to 600,000 distinct CDR3 sequences, around 20% of them present only once. This sample also belongs to another study, concerning T cells expressing NK-cell markers.

Sequenced: CD4+ T cells sorted from blood. The source is a woman aged 18-35 years in good health.

The chain recombines TRBV18 with TRBJ2-3, with D uncertain. CDR3 length equals 12 residues. The V gene lost 5 bases and the J gene lost 4 bases, with 7 bases spanning the gap. Germline V CDR1 and CDR2: KGHSH, LQKENI. CDR3 in DNA: TGTGCCAGCTCAGGCACAGCAGATACGCAGTATTTT. It yields the protein CASSGTADTQYF.

The rearrangement uses TRBV19 and TRBJ2-6; 9 nucleotides line up with TRBD1. This CDR3 contains 16 residues. Losses at the gene ends were 8 bases for V and 4 bases for J; bases not matched to a gene: 9. CDR1 and CDR2 (germline): LNHDA, SQIVND (reference sequence). This CDR3 is CASAGTGRSGANVLTF. The CDR3 bases are TGTGCCAGTGCCGGGACAGGGCGATCCGGGGCCAACGTCCTGACTTTC.

The genes are TRBV12-3 or TRBV12-4 and TRBJ2-1; 10 bases map to TRBD2. Unmatched junction bases numbered 10, after V lost 10 bases and J lost 10 bases. The CDR3 runs to 13 residues. CDR3 loop: CATTQREGAEQFF. Here the CDR3 DNA reads TGTGCCACTACGCAGCGGGAGGGTGCGGAGCAGTTCTTC.

This chain joins TRBV30 and TRBJ2-3, with 8 bases matching TRBD1. V dropped 2 bases and J dropped 2; count of bases not matched to a gene: 18. The CDR3 loop spans 19 amino acids. Germline CDR1 and CDR2: GTSNPN and SVGIG (reference sequence). In DNA, the CDR3 is TGTGCCTGGAGTCAAACTCCCGGGACAGGCCCTCCCGTCACAGATACGCAGTATTTT. Protein sequence: CAWSQTPGTGPPVTDTQYF.